This TCR beta chain originates from a study of beta chain features in type 1 diabetes. About the research overall: Patient and healthy donor groups were alike in age, gender and cell yields.

The sequenced template was cDNA made from the entire isolated RNA. Clones were sequenced by immunoSEQ multiplex PCR, and TCRdb holds only the in-frame ones, with some missing. The profile covers roughly 300,000 clones, with over 7% appearing a single time and around 1% taken by the ten largest. Germline values: CDR1 SGHTA, CDR2 FQGNSA. Trimming took off 1 base at V and 2 bases at J, with 9 bases between the two ends. The CDR3 loop spans 14 amino acids. Note on this clone: The target antigen is unknown.

Overall study results and limits: When Type 1 diabetes patients were examined, their TCRB CDR3s proved moderately but significantly shorter in all four CD4+ subsets.

Sequenced input: central memory CD4+ T cells from blood. The chain uses TRBV7-2 and TRBJ2-7; D unresolved. The source of this sequence is a man aged 25 to 40 with type 1 diabetes. The CDR3 nucleotides read TGTGCCAGCAGCTTAGATTCCTCTGCCTACGAGCAGTACTTC. Its protein is CASSLDSSAYEQYF. The full variable domain, with the rest looked up from reference TRBV7-2 and TRBJ2-7, is GAGVSQSPSNKVTEKGKDVELRCDPISGHTALYWYRQSLGQGLEFLIYFQGNSAPDKSGLPSDRFSAERTGGSVSTLTIQRTQQEDSAVYLCASSLDSSAYEQYFGPGTRLTVT.